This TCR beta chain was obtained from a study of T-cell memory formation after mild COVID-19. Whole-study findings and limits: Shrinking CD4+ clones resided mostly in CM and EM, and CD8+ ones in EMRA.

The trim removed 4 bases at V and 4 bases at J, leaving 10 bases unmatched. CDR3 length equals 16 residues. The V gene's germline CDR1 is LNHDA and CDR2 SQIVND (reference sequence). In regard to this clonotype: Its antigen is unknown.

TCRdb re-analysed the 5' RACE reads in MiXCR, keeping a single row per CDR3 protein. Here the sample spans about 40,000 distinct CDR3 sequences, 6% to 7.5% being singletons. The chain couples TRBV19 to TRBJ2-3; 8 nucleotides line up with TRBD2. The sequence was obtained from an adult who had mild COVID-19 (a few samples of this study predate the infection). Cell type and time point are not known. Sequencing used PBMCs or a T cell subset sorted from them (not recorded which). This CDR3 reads CASSTRAGAYADTQYF. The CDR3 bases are TGTGCCAGTAGTACTCGAGCGGGAGCTTATGCAGATACGCAGTATTTT.